Described below is a single T cell receptor beta chain sequence and its context. What it recognizes is unknown. V gave up 3 bases and J gave up 0 bases, with 9 bases separating them. CDR1 and CDR2 from the germline V gene are SGHTA and FQGTGA. CDR3 length: 15 residues. A multiplex PCR was run with 60 Vbeta primers and 13 Jbeta primers. Sequencing was performed with immunoSEQ multiplex PCR; in TCRdb, only in-frame clones are kept and a portion is missing. The data contain about 210,000 clones, around 76% of them singletons. The data derive from a study of cytomegalovirus exposure and HLA in healthy donors. Overall study results and limits: It was about 180 TCR beta chains that were listed as cytomegalovirus-associated.

The clonotype comes from a man aged 35 to 55 in good health and CMV-seropositive. The genes are TRBV7-3 and TRBJ2-1; unclear D gene. Sequenced: PBMCs. As DNA, the CDR3 is TGTGCCAGCAGCTTCAGGCCCCGCTCCTACAATGAGCAGTTCTTC. Amino acid sequence: CASSFRPRSYNEQFF.